This T cell receptor (beta chain) was documented in a study of shared clonotypes between healthy human individuals. Study at large: CD4 naive and memory got three plates each, CD8 naive two, CD8 memory one. General observations from the study: Four donors shared approximately 5% of their naive CD4 clonotypes. Sampling covered blood only; tissue repertoires likely differ. Clonotypes not shared had lower generation probabilities than those common to all four donors.

About this clone: What it binds is unknown. Just one base apart from a much larger clone, this may be a read error.

In germline, CDR1 is MDHEN, CDR2 SYDVKM. The CDR3 is 13 residues long. V lost 6 bases to trimming and J lost 2 bases; unmatched junction nucleotides: 1. Libraries were prepared by immunoSEQ multiplex PCR; TCRdb keeps only in-frame clonotypes and omits some of them. Altogether 1,500,000 or so clones are present, roughly 96% being singletons, with the ten largest covering approximately 1.1%. The receptor's source is a man aged 25 to 40 in good health. The V and J genes are TRBV28 and TRBJ1-5, with 7 bases matching TRBD1. Material for sequencing was naive CD4+ T cells sorted from blood. Subset meaning: CD45RA+ positively selected. The CDR3 here is CASSGTGNQPQHF. CDR3 DNA sequence: TGTGCCAGCAGCGGGACAGGCAATCAGCCCCAGCATTTT.